The subject of this entry is one T cell receptor beta chain. Methods used by the authors: Reference gene primers were amplified, and this amplification served to estimate nucleated cell counts. Using immunoSEQ multiplex PCR, the repertoire was profiled, and TCRdb retains in-frame clones only, with some absent. That table supplies the V and J calls and clone size; D and trimming were determined from the DNA. The sample shows approximately 89,000 clones, approximately 80% of them seen only once. The sample originates from a study of blood T cell repertoires in COVID-19. Across the whole study: PBMCs, B-cell-depleted T cells, or T cells provided the cDNA or gDNA that made up the material.

Input material: peripheral blood. This clonotype was sampled from a human donor in a cohort sampled during active COVID-19.

This CDR3 reads CASSLAGGSGEGYF. In DNA form, the CDR3 reads TGTGCCAGCAGCTTAGCCGGAGGGAGTGGGGAGGGGTACTTC. The rearrangement links TRBV7-2 to TRBJ2-7, with 7 bases lining up with TRBD2. Germline V lookup: CDR1 SGHTA, CDR2 FQGNSA. Unmatched junction bases numbered 11, after V lost 0 bases and J lost 12 bases. This CDR3 is 14 amino acids long. The entire variable domain, with the rest obtained from reference TRBV7-2 and TRBJ2-7, is as follows: GAGVSQSPSNKVTEKGKDVELRCDPISGHTALYWYRQSLGQGLEFLIYFQGNSAPDKSGLPSDRFSAERTGGSVSTLTIQRTQQEDSAVYLCASSLAGGSGEGYFGPGTRLTVT.